This T cell receptor (beta chain) was identified in a study of Ad26.COV2.S vaccination and SARS-CoV-2 variants. The overall study: As a participant in COV1001, the donor was in the Ad26.COV2.S trial arm.

CDR1 is SGDLS, CDR2 YYNGEE, per germline. The CDR3 runs 16 residues. The J segment lost 3 bases and the V segment lost 3 bases, leaving 10 bases of the junction unmatched. Assay used: immunoSEQ multiplex PCR; TCRdb lists only in-frame clones, some missing. The data show some 300,000 clones, with about 82% seen just once and roughly 2.1% held by the top ten. Turning to this clone: Its antigen is still unknown.

Findings and limits, study-wide: A substantial breadth of spike-specific CD8+ and CD4+ T cell responses after vaccination has been reported. Spike-specific TCR breadth ran higher among vaccine recipients than placebo recipients. Researchers cautioned that TCR breadth and depth analyses may have underestimated total T cell responses.

Specified treatment: roughly 18 received Ad26.COV2.S at low or high dose, single or two shots; 5 received placebo; per-sample allocation not given. Specimen acquisition occurred on day 63 following the initial vaccine or placebo injection. The chain has TRBV9 and TRBJ2-3, with TRBD1 identical over 7 bases. This specimen was peripheral blood, taken in a trial of Ad26.COV2.S vaccine versus placebo. This TCR derives from a person between 18 and 60 years old who received the Ad26.COV2.S COVID-19 vaccine or a placebo. The CDR3 DNA follows: TGTGCCAGCAGCGCCAGAGGTCCAGGGGGAACAGATACGCAGTATTTT. Its protein product is CASSARGPGGTDTQYF.